This T cell receptor beta chain is from a study of regulatory T cells in long-lasting Graves disease. Building of the TCR beta libraries involved iRepertoire HTBI primers and Arm-PCR of CDR3 regions. MiXCR was run by TCRdb on the multiplex PCR reads, yielding one entry per CDR3 protein. The sample includes more than 400,000 distinct CDR3 sequences, 15% to 20% of them seen just once. Study findings and constraints: Preferential use of TRBV28, TRBJ1-2 and TRBJ2-5 was seen in persistent disease.

The length of the CDR3 is 15 residues. Deletions cut 5 bases from V and 6 bases from J, with 17 bases between. From germline, CDR1 is LNHDA and CDR2 SQIVND (reference sequence). Regarding time point: newly diagnosed GD, antithyroid drugs for less than 3 months. PBMC RNA was the source of the TCR library. This clonotype was picked up a small number of times. Antigen: not known. In addition, the sample was reused for a study of T cells in Graves' hyperthyroidism and ophthalmopathy. Per that study: Researchers defined stable Graves' hyperthyroidism as no ophthalmopathy progression within 18 months. Initially, a first-round RT-PCR of the TCR CDR3 employed the HTBI primer set.

The chain uses TRBV19 and TRBJ2-1; weak D call: TRBD1 (5 bases). This clonotype was obtained from a man aged 40-50 years with Graves disease. This material consisted of peripheral blood mononuclear cells (PBMCs), taken at new diagnosis, from a patient treated with antithyroid drugs. The CDR3, as DNA: TGTGCCAGTAGTCCTCGGACAACCTTGGGCAATGAGCAGTTCTTC. Its translation is CASSPRTTLGNEQFF. Supplemented by reference TRBV19 and TRBJ2-1, the full variable domain reads DGGITQSPKYLFRKEGQNVTLSCEQNLNHDAMYWYRQDPGQGLRLIYYSQIVNDFQKGDIAEGYSVSREKKESFPLTVTSAQKNPTAFYLCASSPRTTLGNEQFFGPGTRLTVL.